The rows below give T cell receptor beta chains drawn from one sample of a study of T cells of healthy individuals. TCRdb itself ran the 5' RACE reads through MiXCR, one entry per CDR3 protein. The repertoire holds 35,000 to 45,000 distinct CDR3 sequences, more than 4.5% seen once, with less than 9.5% in the top ten. The receptors originated from a human donor in good health. CDR3s include the opening cysteine and the closing phenylalanine or tryptophan. A D gene is named only where the DNA matches it firmly. Only part of the rows carry a size: once, few, many, or a class if the clone is expanded.

CDR3 protein	CDR3 DNA	V gene	J gene	clone size	D gene
CAFYSITYEQYF	TGTGCCTTCTACAGCATTACCTACGAGCAGTACTTC	TRBV19	TRBJ2-7	NA	NA
CASSLDEGLAKNIQYF	TGTGCCAGCAGCCTCGACGAGGGCCTAGCCAAAAACATTCAGTACTTC	TRBV7-8	TRBJ2-4	few	NA
CASADPGVQSYNEQFF	TGTGCCAGCGCAGACCCCGGGGTCCAGTCCTACAATGAGCAGTTCTTC	TRBV6-2/TRBV6-3	TRBJ2-1	many	NA
CASSARGTSGNTGELFF	TGTGCCAGCAGTGCAAGAGGGACTAGCGGGAACACCGGGGAGCTGTTTTTT	TRBV12-3/TRBV12-4	TRBJ2-2	few	TRBD2
CASSLTQYDTDTQYF	TGTGCCAGCAGCCTGACTCAATACGACACAGATACGCAGTATTTT	TRBV2	TRBJ2-3	NA	NA
CASSRNVDGANVLTF	TGTGCCAGCAGCCGGAACGTGGATGGGGCCAACGTCCTGACTTTC	TRBV6-5	TRBJ2-6	many	NA
CASSDSIGTDTQYF	TGTGCCAGCAGTGACTCTATAGGCACAGATACGCAGTATTTT	TRBV6-4	TRBJ2-3	medium-sized	NA
CASRLLRNTEAFF	TGTGCCAGTCGCCTCCTCAGGAACACTGAAGCTTTCTTT	TRBV14	TRBJ1-1	NA	NA
CSARDGGKSYNEQFF	TGCAGTGCTAGAGATGGGGGGAAGTCCTACAATGAGCAGTTCTTC	TRBV20-1	TRBJ2-1	NA	NA
CASSQGLGPQVREQYF	TGTGCCAGCAGCCAAGGGTTGGGCCCCCAGGTACGCGAGCAGTACTTC	TRBV3-1	TRBJ2-7	NA	NA
CSATSPSGRALEQFF	TGCAGTGCTACCTCTCCTAGCGGGAGGGCCCTTGAGCAGTTCTTC	TRBV20-1	TRBJ2-1	NA	TRBD2
CASSLAPGLPF	TGTGCCAGCAGCTTAGCCCCGGGACTCCCCTTC	TRBV7-9	TRBJ2-1	NA	NA
CATRTSGRKYNEQFF	TGTGCCACCCGGACTAGCGGGAGGAAATACAATGAGCAGTTCTTC	TRBV6-2/TRBV6-3	TRBJ2-1	NA	TRBD2
CASSVTGQGADTQYF	TGTGCCAGCAGTGTTACGGGACAGGGGGCAGATACGCAGTATTTT	TRBV6-4	TRBJ2-3	many	TRBD1
CASRVSGGAHNEQFF	TGTGCCAGCAGGGTTAGCGGGGGGGCCCACAATGAGCAGTTCTTC	TRBV6-1	TRBJ2-1	many	TRBD2
CASSLGGTGKHYGYTF	TGTGCCAGCAGTTTAGGGGGGACAGGGAAGCACTATGGCTACACCTTC	TRBV12-3/TRBV12-4	TRBJ1-2	NA	TRBD1